What follows are 27 T cell receptor beta chains derived from one specimen sequenced in a study of response to subunit inactivated influenza vaccine. MiXCR was run by TCRdb on the RT-PCR reads, yielding one entry per CDR3 protein. The sample has about 650,000 distinct CDR3 sequences; around 15% are singletons. Here the sequenced sample was PBMCs from blood, taken roughly 2 weeks before vaccination. The origin of the receptors is a man aged 50 to 59 who received an inactivated influenza vaccine.

This clonotype was counted a few times. The rearrangement links TRBV2 to TRBJ2-7; 9 bases agree with TRBD1. The CDR3 has 19 residues. From germline, CDR1 is SNHLY and CDR2 FYNNEI. V gave up 1 base and J gave up 3 bases; unmatched junction bases: 16. CDR3 amino acids: CASSEGGTGWLAENYEQYF. The CDR3, as DNA: TGTGCCAGCAGTGAAGGGGGGACAGGGTGGCTAGCGGAAAACTACGAGCAGTACTTC.

This clonotype was recorded many times. The chain recombines TRBV6-2 or TRBV6-3 with TRBJ2-1; D could derive from TRBD1 or TRBD2 (5 bases each). The CDR3 length is 15 residues. Trimming cost V 2 bases and J 4 bases, with 12 bases left between them. CDR1 and CDR2 (germline): MNHEY, SVGEGT. The CDR3 DNA sequence: TGTGCCAGCAGTTACGGGCAGGGACCGTACAATGAGCAGTTCTTC. Amino acid sequence: CASSYGQGPYNEQFF.

The chain links TRBV7-2 to TRBJ2-7; 9 bases are a match to TRBD1. The junction had 9 bases not matched to a gene; V was cut back by 6 bases and J by 9 bases. The CDR3 runs to 13 residues. The germline CDR1 and CDR2 sequences are SGHTA and FQGNSA. CDR3 DNA sequence: TGTGCCAGCAGTCGGGACAGGGTTATTGGGCAGTACTTC. It codes for CASSRDRVIGQYF.

The J gene is TRBJ2-1, the V gene TRBV6-2 or TRBV6-3; 9 bases are a match to TRBD1. The CDR3 totals 13 residues. CDR1 is MNHEY, CDR2 SVGEGT, per germline. The J segment lost 5 bases and the V segment lost 10 bases, leaving 6 bases of the junction unmatched. DNA for the CDR3: TGTGCCACCCGGACAGGGGCGAACAATGAGCAGTTCTTC. Translated: CATRTGANNEQFF.

The chain joins TRBV11-2 to TRBJ2-1, with a tentative D call TRBD2 (6 bases). The CDR3 loop spans 16 amino acids. The V end lost 8 bases, the J end lost 3 bases, and 20 bases lay between the germline ends. Germline V gene data show CDR1 as SGHAT and CDR2 as FQNNGV. CDR3 sequence (DNA): TGTGCCAGCGGCGCTCTAGGGCGGGGCCTCTACAATGAGCAGTTCTTC. It translates to CASGALGRGLYNEQFF.

The chain carries TRBV2 and TRBJ1-5, with D unclear. The V gene lost 5 bases and the J gene lost 0 bases, with 11 bases spanning the gap. The germline gives CDR1 SNHLY, CDR2 FYNNEI. The CDR3 sequence is 15 residues long. CDR3 sequence (DNA): TGTGCCAGCAGTAACGGTCCGGGTAGCAATCAGCCCCAGCATTTT. Residues: CASSNGPGSNQPQHF.

V gene TRBV7-9 combines with J gene TRBJ2-7; 12 bases are a match to TRBD2. J gave up 3 bases and V 5 bases, and 11 bases lay outside the gene matches. This CDR3 has 17 residues. Germline V gene sequence: CDR1 SEHNR, CDR2 FQNEAQ (reference sequence). CDR3 in amino acids: CASSRKGLAGGYYEQYF. The CDR3, as DNA: TGTGCCAGCAGCAGAAAGGGACTAGCGGGCGGATACTACGAGCAGTACTTC. Full variable domain (remainder filled in from reference TRBV7-9 and TRBJ2-7): DTGVSQNPRHKITKRGQNVTFRCDPISEHNRLYWYRQTLGQGPEFLTYFQNEAQLEKSRLLSDRFSAERPKGSFSTLEIQRTEQGDSAMYLCASSRKGLAGGYYEQYFGPGTRLTVT.

This clonotype was recorded many times. The J gene is TRBJ2-7, the V gene TRBV5-1; D gene ambiguous. Trimming removed 0 bases from V and 3 bases from J, with 13 bases in between. The CDR3 totals 15 residues. Germline CDR1 is SGHRS and CDR2 is YFSETQ. The CDR3 region is CASSLGALLIYEQYF. The CDR3 DNA is TGCGCCAGCAGCTTGGGTGCTCTCCTCATCTACGAGCAGTACTTC.

The chain carries TRBV5-1 and TRBJ2-2, with D hard to call. CDR1 SGHRS and CDR2 YFSETQ come from the germline V gene. Between the trimmed V and J ends, which lost 0 bases and 1 base, there was a span of 7 bases. The CDR3 has 15 amino acids. The CDR3 DNA sequence: TGCGCCAGCAGCTTGGCCTGGCAGAACACCGGGGAGCTGTTTTTT. It encodes CASSLAWQNTGELFF.

The rearrangement joins TRBV21-1 to TRBJ2-7; whether TRBD1, the table's D call, matches the DNA was not checked. TRBV21-1 is a recognized pseudogene. The CDR3 length is 15 residues. In DNA form, the CDR3 reads TGTGCCTTCCCGGGGGGGGCGAATGGGAGTTGCGAGCAGTACTTC. Protein: CAFPGGANGSCEQYF.

This rearrangement joins TRBV27 to TRBJ2-7, with TRBD2 matching 14 bases. The CDR3 consists of 16 residues. Germline V CDR1 and CDR2: MNHEY, SMNVEV (reference sequence). J was trimmed by 0 bases and V by 6 bases; bases with no gene match: 4. Here the CDR3 reads CASRGLAGGTSYEQYF. The DNA for the CDR3 is TGTGCCAGCAGAGGACTAGCGGGAGGTACCTCCTACGAGCAGTACTTC.

This clonotype turned up a few times. The rearrangement joins TRBV20-1 to TRBJ2-1, with 11 positions matching TRBD2. J lost 7 bases, V lost 7 bases, and 9 bases had no gene match. Germline-derived CDR1 and CDR2 are DFQATT and SNEGSKA (reference sequence). The length of the CDR3 is 14 residues. As DNA, the CDR3 is TGCAGTGGGCTAGCGGGAGGTCGGGCGAATGAGCAGTTCTTC. Protein: CSGLAGGRANEQFF.

The table lists this clonotype with a few counts. The chain joins TRBV7-8 to TRBJ2-5, with 8 bases lining up with TRBD2. The CDR3 sequence is 18 residues long. V shed 1 base and J 5 bases; nucleotides not matched to a gene: 15. Germline assignment: CDR1 SGHVS and CDR2 FQNEAQ. The CDR3 bases are TGTGCCAGCAGCTTAGACCGTATTCTTGCGGGAGGTGGGGAGACCCAGTACTTC. Translation: CASSLDRILAGGGETQYF.

This clonotype was found a few times. The DNA of the CDR3 is TGTGCCACCAGTGATTGGACGGGCGGCTACTATGGCTACACCTTC. Its protein product is CATSDWTGGYYGYTF. V is TRBV24-1 and J is TRBJ1-2, with D uncertain. Germline assignment: CDR1 KGHDR and CDR2 SFDVKD. CDR3 size: 15 residues. V was clipped by 2 bases and J by 3 bases, with 12 bases between them.

The chain employs TRBV5-5 and TRBJ2-1; TRBD2 agrees at 9 bases. Trimming at V came to 0 bases and at J to 8 bases, leaving 6 bases not matched to a gene. The CDR3 length is 15 residues. The V gene's germline CDR1 is SGHKS and CDR2 YYEKEE (reference sequence). In nucleotides, the CDR3 is TGTGCCAGCAGCTTGGTCCCTAGCGGGAACGATGAGCAGTTCTTC. This gives the protein CASSLVPSGNDEQFF.

The V and J genes are TRBV5-1 and TRBJ2-3, with no clear D. Between the trimmed V and J ends, which lost 4 bases and 4 bases, there was a span of 22 bases. Germline V gives CDR1 SGHRS, CDR2 YFSETQ. This CDR3 contains 17 residues. In DNA, the CDR3 is TGCGCCAGCAGCCCCATGCAGGCTAGTGTTTTGTCAGATACGCAGTATTTT. This gives the protein CASSPMQASVLSDTQYF.

In nucleotides, the CDR3 is TGTGCCAGCAGTCCTCTGATCAGCGGCCTAAACAATGAGCAGTTCTTC. It specifies CASSPLISGLNNEQFF. The V gene is TRBV27, the J gene TRBJ2-1, with a weak D call TRBD2 (5 bases). The CDR3 contains 16 residues. The ends were cut back, 5 bases at V and 5 bases at J, with 19 bases in the middle. The germline CDR1 and CDR2 sequences are MNHEY and SMNVEV (reference sequence).

This clonotype was counted between two and nine times. The chain carries TRBV3-1 and TRBJ1-5; no clear D. Germline values: CDR1 LGHDT, CDR2 YNNKEL (reference sequence). V lost 1 base to trimming and J lost 5 bases, with 21 bases between them. The CDR3 covers 18 residues. As DNA, the CDR3 is TGTGCCAGCAGCCAAGGGGGTAGGGCAGGAAGTTCCTATCAGCCCCAGCATTTT. It encodes CASSQGGRAGSSYQPQHF. Using reference TRBV3-1 and TRBJ1-5 for the parts outside the CDR3, the full variable domain is DTAVSQTPKYLVTQMGNDKSIKCEQNLGHDTMYWYKQDSKKFLKIMFSYNNKELIINETVPNRFSPKSPDKAHLNLHINSLELGDSAVYFCASSQGGRAGSSYQPQHFGDGTRLSIL.

This clonotype appeared many times. The CDR3 protein is CASSEGQGGGNEQFF. The DNA for the CDR3 is TGTGCCAGCAGCGAGGGACAGGGAGGAGGCAATGAGCAGTTCTTC. The rearrangement joins TRBV7-8 to TRBJ2-1; 9 bases match TRBD1. The CDR3 loop spans 15 amino acids. CDR1 and CDR2 (germline): SGHVS, FQNEAQ. V dropped 5 bases and J dropped 6; count of bases not matched to a gene: 8.

This clonotype occurred a few times. The V call is TRBV3-1, the J call TRBJ2-2; D is tentatively TRBD1 or TRBD2 (6 bases each). The CDR3 extends over 15 amino acids. V was cut by 4 bases and J by 7 bases, with 16 bases left in between. The germline V gene has CDR1 LGHDT and CDR2 YNNKEL (reference sequence). CDR3 loop: CASSPSWRGDGELFF. The CDR3 DNA follows: TGTGCCAGCAGCCCCAGCTGGAGGGGGGACGGGGAGCTGTTTTTT.

This chain uses TRBV6-5 with TRBJ2-7, with D possibly TRBD2 on 6 matching bases. Deletions cut 0 bases from V and 2 bases from J, with 14 bases between. The germline CDR1 and CDR2 sequences are MNHEY and SVGAGI. This CDR3 is 16 amino acids long. CDR3 protein: CASSYSRGGGTYEQYF. The CDR3 nucleotides read TGTGCCAGCAGTTACTCGAGGGGTGGAGGGACCTACGAGCAGTACTTC.

The chain recombines TRBV2 with TRBJ1-4, with 11 bases fitting TRBD1. CDR1 is SNHLY, CDR2 FYNNEI, per germline. V gave up 5 bases and J gave up 6 bases; unmatched junction bases: 8. The CDR3 is 16 amino acids. Here the CDR3 reads CASSPGQGGADEKLFF. The CDR3 nucleotides read TGTGCCAGCAGTCCGGGACAGGGGGGGGCGGATGAAAAACTGTTTTTT.

For the CDR3, the DNA is TGCGCCAGCAGCCCCGAGGACGGGTTCATGAACACTGAAGCTTTCTTT. Translating gives CASSPEDGFMNTEAFF. This chain joins TRBV4-3 and TRBJ1-1; D is unresolved. This CDR3 contains 16 residues. Trimming removed 4 bases from V and 0 bases from J, with 15 bases in between. CDR1 is LGHNA, CDR2 YSLEER, per germline.

The table lists this clonotype with a few counts. The gene calls are TRBV20-1 and TRBJ2-7, with 11 bases aligning to TRBD2. This CDR3 contains 13 residues. The germline V gene encodes CDR1 DFQATT and CDR2 SNEGSKA (reference sequence). V shed 3 bases and J 3 bases; nucleotides not matched to a gene: 1. CDR3 amino acids: CSARTSGIYEQYF. Here the CDR3 DNA reads TGCAGTGCTAGGACTAGCGGGATCTACGAGCAGTACTTC.

This clonotype was counted between two and nine times. This sequence joins TRBV5-1 and TRBJ2-1; no definite D call. Trimming shortened V by 0 bases and J by 5 bases, and 12 bases separated the two germline ends. Germline V gene sequence: CDR1 SGHRS, CDR2 YFSETQ. The CDR3 spans 15 residues. The CDR3 here is CASSLAWMGNNEQFF. In DNA, the CDR3 is TGCGCCAGCAGCTTGGCCTGGATGGGCAACAATGAGCAGTTCTTC.

The chain carries TRBV2 and TRBJ1-2; D might be TRBD1 (5 bases). This CDR3 is 12 amino acids long. Trimming took off 8 bases at V and 8 bases at J, with 15 bases between the two ends. Germline loops: CDR1 SNHLY, CDR2 FYNNEI. The CDR3 is CASLRGSGGYTF. The DNA of the CDR3 is TGTGCCAGCTTACGGGGGAGCGGGGGCTACACCTTC.

The chain recombines TRBV3-1 with TRBJ2-2, with 8 nucleotides matching TRBD1. This CDR3 has 16 amino acids. Trimming took 0 bases from V and 3 from J; bases not matched to a gene: 3. Germline CDR1 is LGHDT and CDR2 is YNNKEL (reference sequence). The CDR3 DNA reads TGTGCCAGCAGCCAAGAGGGCAGGGGGCACACCGGGGAGCTGTTTTTT. It is translated as CASSQEGRGHTGELFF.